Shown below are 25 T cell receptor beta chains from a single sample sequenced in a study of T cell changes during pregnancy in multiple sclerosis. The protocol was immunoSEQ multiplex PCR, while the TCRdb copy is restricted to in-frame clones and leaves out a portion. This sample has tens of thousands of clones; roughly 94% occur once, and the top ten carry almost 1.5%. The sequencing here drew on peripheral blood, taken after pregnancy. Receptor source: a female donor with multiple sclerosis, enrolled in a pregnancy study.

J is TRBJ2-4 and V is TRBV9; 16 bases are a match to TRBD2. There are 15 residues in the CDR3. The V and J ends lost 3 bases and 7 bases, in that order; junction bases with no gene match: 1. CDR1 SGDLS and CDR2 YYNGEE come from the germline V gene. CDR3 nucleotide sequence: TGTGCCAGCAGCGCGGGACTAGCGGGAGGGAACATTCAGTACTTC. Its protein is CASSAGLAGGNIQYF.

This chain joins TRBV4-1 and TRBJ1-1, with 9 bases lining up with TRBD1. This CDR3 is built from 16 residues. Germline trimming cut 3 bases from V and 6 bases from J; bases unmatched to any gene: 11. Germline V gives CDR1 MGHRA, CDR2 YSYEKL. As DNA, the CDR3 is TGCGCCAGCAGCCATGGGACAGGGCGAGCTGTGGCTGAAGCTTTCTTT. Its translation: CASSHGTGRAVAEAFF.

The chain joins TRBV10-1 to TRBJ2-2, with D perhaps matching TRBD1 (5 bases). Germline lookup yields CDR1 WNHNN and CDR2 SYGVQD (reference sequence). CDR3 length equals 15 residues. The V gene lost 6 bases and the J gene lost 4 bases, with 15 bases spanning the gap. The DNA of the CDR3 is TGCGCCAGCAGCGAGCTTTTAGGGGTCACCGGGGAGCTGTTTTTT. Translating gives CASSELLGVTGELFF.

This chain connects TRBV6-5 to TRBJ2-2, with 14 positions matching TRBD2. The germline CDR1 and CDR2 sequences are MNHEY and SVGAGI. J lost 7 bases, V lost 8 bases, and 3 bases had no gene match. The CDR3 spans 14 residues. The CDR3 bases are TGTGCCAGCGGACTAGCGGGAGGTGTCGGGGAGCTGTTTTTT. It encodes CASGLAGGVGELFF.

The V call is TRBV5-1, the J call TRBJ2-7; D gene unclear. The CDR3 is 14 amino acids. CDR1 SGHRS and CDR2 YFSETQ come from the germline V gene. V was trimmed by 4 bases and J by 5 bases, leaving 16 bases between them. The CDR3 nucleotides are TGCGCCAGCAGCACATTGGGCACTTACGACGAGCAGTACTTC. It yields the protein CASSTLGTYDEQYF.

The CDR3 coding sequence is TGTGCCAGCAGCTTAGTCGGGGGGGACACTGAAGCTTTCTTT. Translation: CASSLVGGDTEAFF. The chain has TRBV7-2 and TRBJ1-1; D is perhaps TRBD1 (5 bases). The CDR3 is made up of 14 amino acids. The V end lost 1 base, the J end lost 3 bases, and 9 bases lay between the germline ends. Germline V lookup: CDR1 SGHTA, CDR2 FQGNSA.

This chain links TRBV2 with TRBJ2-7, with 9 bases fitting TRBD1. V gave up 6 bases and J gave up 6 bases; unmatched junction bases: 3. This CDR3 region has 12 residues. The germline V gene has CDR1 SNHLY and CDR2 FYNNEI. This CDR3 reads CASSAQGAEQYF. CDR3 DNA sequence: TGTGCCAGCAGCGCACAGGGGGCCGAGCAGTACTTC.

This chain connects TRBV11-2 to TRBJ1-1; possibly TRBD1 for D (6 bases). This CDR3 has 15 amino acids. Trimming took off 0 bases at V and 2 bases at J, with 10 bases between the two ends. Germline V gives CDR1 SGHAT, CDR2 FQNNGV. CDR3 coding DNA: TGTGCCAGCAGCTTAGATGGGGGCGGAAACACTGAAGCTTTCTTT. Translating gives CASSLDGGGNTEAFF.

The chain joins TRBV28 to TRBJ2-1; tentative D call: TRBD2 (5 bases). The V and J ends lost 2 bases and 12 bases respectively, with 11 bases between them. Per the germline V gene, CDR1 is MDHEN and CDR2 is SYDVKM. The CDR3 length is 12 residues. The CDR3, as DNA: TGTGCCAGCAGTTTAGCAGACCGGGGGCAGTTCTTC. This encodes CASSLADRGQFF.

The chain couples TRBV2 to TRBJ2-3; TRBD2 aligns across 9 bases. V shed 7 bases, J shed 2 bases, and the junction held 10 bases outside the gene matches. Per germline, CDR1 SNHLY and CDR2 FYNNEI. The CDR3 sequence is 16 residues long. CDR3 coding DNA: TGTGCCAGCACCCGAGCGGGAGGCCCCACCACAGATACGCAGTATTTT. This sequence encodes CASTRAGGPTTDTQYF.

The chain combines TRBV25-1 with TRBJ2-3; TRBD2 agrees at 12 bases. This CDR3 region has 18 residues. Germline loops: CDR1 MGHDK, CDR2 SYGVNS. The ends lost 1 base at V and 6 bases at J; junction bases unmatched: 11. This CDR3 is CASSEFAGLAGPRDTQYF. The CDR3 DNA follows: TGTGCCAGCAGTGAATTCGCCGGACTAGCGGGGCCTAGGGATACGCAGTATTTT.

CDR3 residues: CAIQTSGQSSYNEQFF. CDR3 DNA sequence: TGTGCCATCCAGACTAGCGGGCAAAGCTCCTACAATGAGCAGTTCTTC. V is TRBV10-3 and J is TRBJ2-1; TRBD2 aligns across 10 bases. Trimming at V came to 8 bases and at J to 0 bases, leaving 7 bases not matched to a gene. The V gene's germline CDR1 is ENHRY and CDR2 SYGVKD. The CDR3 extends over 16 amino acids.

This clone was counted a single time. The CDR3 region has the DNA TGTGCCAGCAGTACCCAGCGGGACCGCAATGAGCAGTTCTTC. Its translation: CASSTQRDRNEQFF. The rearrangement uses TRBV28 and TRBJ2-1, with 7 positions matching TRBD2. The CDR3 spans 14 residues. V lost 5 bases and J lost 6; bases outside the gene matches: 7. Germline CDR1 and CDR2: MDHEN and SYDVKM.

The V and J genes are TRBV5-6 and TRBJ2-3; 11 bases agree with TRBD2. CDR1 and CDR2 from the germline V gene are SGHDT and YYEEEE. The CDR3 is 15 amino acids. V lost 6 bases, J lost 4 bases, and 7 bases stayed unmatched. The CDR3 is CASTPLAGDADTQYF. CDR3 DNA sequence: TGTGCCAGCACCCCACTAGCGGGAGACGCAGATACGCAGTATTTT.

The chain combines TRBV19 with TRBJ2-1; 9 bases align to TRBD1. CDR1 and CDR2 from the germline V gene are LNHDA and SQIVND (reference sequence). This CDR3 comprises 18 residues. The V and J ends lost 2 bases and 3 bases, in that order; junction bases with no gene match: 11. The CDR3 spells CASSILLVGQGIYNEQFF. In DNA form, the CDR3 reads TGTGCCAGTAGTATATTATTAGTGGGACAGGGCATCTACAATGAGCAGTTCTTC.

The rearrangement links TRBV28 to TRBJ1-5; perhaps TRBD1 as D (6 bases). The CDR3 length is 14 residues. Germline CDR1 MDHEN, CDR2 SYDVKM. The V end lost 7 bases, the J end lost 5 bases, and 15 bases lay between the germline ends. CDR3 coding DNA: TGTGCCAGCACCCTGACAGGCGGTTATCAGCCCCAGCATTTT. This gives the protein CASTLTGGYQPQHF.

V and J are TRBV13 and TRBJ2-1, with 7 bases identical to TRBD1. The CDR3 is 13 amino acids. Germline-derived CDR1 and CDR2 are PRHDT and FYEKMQ (reference sequence). V was clipped by 10 bases and J by 6 bases; unmatched bases: 9. CDR3 bases: TGTGCCACCAGTAACAGGGGTTTCAATGAGCAGTTCTTC. Its protein is CATSNRGFNEQFF.

This CDR3 is CASSLTGLAYEQYF. The CDR3 DNA reads TGTGCCAGCAGCTTGACAGGGCTAGCCTACGAGCAGTACTTC. This chain links TRBV5-4 with TRBJ2-7; D may be TRBD1 (6 bases). This CDR3 comprises 14 residues. Trimming removed 1 base from V and 2 bases from J, with 10 bases in between. Germline CDR1 reads SGHNT; CDR2 reads YYREEE (reference sequence).

The rearrangement uses TRBV14 and TRBJ1-5; D gene unclear. The CDR3 sequence is 12 residues long. V lost 4 bases and J 2 bases, leaving 3 bases between the germline ends. The germline V gene has CDR1 SGHDN and CDR2 FVKESK. For the CDR3, the DNA is TGTGCCAGCAGCCGCGGCAATCAGCCCCAGCATTTT. Translating gives CASSRGNQPQHF. The entire variable domain, with the rest obtained from reference TRBV14 and TRBJ1-5, is as follows: EAGVTQFPSHSVIEKGQTVTLRCDPISGHDNLYWYRRVMGKEIKFLLHFVKESKQDESGMPNNRFLAERTGGTYSTLKVQPAELEDSGVYFCASSRGNQPQHFGDGTRLSIL.

The chain links TRBV6-5 to TRBJ2-3; no clear D gene. This CDR3 has 12 amino acids. Trimming took off 4 bases at V and 4 bases at J, with 6 bases between the two ends. Germline CDR1 is MNHEY and CDR2 is SVGAGI. Here the CDR3 reads CASSSNADTQYF. The CDR3 DNA is TGTGCCAGCAGTTCTAACGCAGATACGCAGTATTTT.

V is TRBV7-2 and J is TRBJ2-7, with 7 bases lining up with TRBD2. Germline values: CDR1 SGHTA, CDR2 FQGNSA. The V gene end was trimmed by 6 bases and the J gene end by 5 bases; junction bases not matched to a gene: 7. This CDR3 comprises 13 residues. This CDR3 reads CASSKRGGDEQYF. The CDR3, as DNA: TGTGCCAGCAGTAAGAGGGGAGGGGACGAGCAGTACTTC.

The chain joins TRBV2 to TRBJ2-3; 9 nucleotides line up with TRBD2. The CDR3 is 16 residues long. Per the germline V gene, CDR1 is SNHLY and CDR2 is FYNNEI. The V and J ends lost 7 bases and 3 bases, in that order; junction bases with no gene match: 11. Written as DNA, the CDR3 is TGTGCCAGCATGAGACATAGCGGGAGCTGGACAGATACGCAGTATTTT. It codes for CASMRHSGSWTDTQYF.

This clone appeared a single time. The chain is built from TRBV6-5 and TRBJ1-2; D possibly corresponds to TRBD1 (6 bases). Germline V CDR1 and CDR2: MNHEY, SVGAGI. CDR3 length: 14 amino acids. V lost 2 bases, J lost 6 bases, and 13 bases lay in between. The chain's CDR3 is CASSYKRRTDGYTF. As DNA, the CDR3 is TGTGCCAGCAGTTACAAGCGCAGGACAGATGGCTACACCTTC.

The V gene is TRBV18, the J gene TRBJ2-7; D remains unclear. V gave up 2 bases and J gave up 7 bases, with 9 bases separating them. The CDR3 extends over 12 amino acids. The germline CDR1 and CDR2 sequences are KGHSH and LQKENI. This CDR3 reads CASSPGSGEQYF. In nucleotides, the CDR3 is TGTGCCAGCTCACCAGGGTCGGGTGAGCAGTACTTC. The variable domain in full, completed from reference TRBV18 and TRBJ2-7, reads NAGVMQNPRHLVRRRGQEARLRCSPMKGHSHVYWYRQLPEEGLKFMVYLQKENIIDESGMPKERFSAEFPKEGPSILRIQQVVRGDSAAYFCASSPGSGEQYFGPGTRLTVT.

This chain connects TRBV28 to TRBJ1-2, with 7 nucleotides matching TRBD1. After removal of 5 bases from V and 5 bases from J, the junction contained 8 bases not matched to a gene. The CDR3 sequence is 14 residues long. Germline lookup yields CDR1 MDHEN and CDR2 SYDVKM. The CDR3, as DNA: TGTGCCAGCAGTCTTATACAGGGGTTGTATGGCTACACCTTC. It specifies CASSLIQGLYGYTF.